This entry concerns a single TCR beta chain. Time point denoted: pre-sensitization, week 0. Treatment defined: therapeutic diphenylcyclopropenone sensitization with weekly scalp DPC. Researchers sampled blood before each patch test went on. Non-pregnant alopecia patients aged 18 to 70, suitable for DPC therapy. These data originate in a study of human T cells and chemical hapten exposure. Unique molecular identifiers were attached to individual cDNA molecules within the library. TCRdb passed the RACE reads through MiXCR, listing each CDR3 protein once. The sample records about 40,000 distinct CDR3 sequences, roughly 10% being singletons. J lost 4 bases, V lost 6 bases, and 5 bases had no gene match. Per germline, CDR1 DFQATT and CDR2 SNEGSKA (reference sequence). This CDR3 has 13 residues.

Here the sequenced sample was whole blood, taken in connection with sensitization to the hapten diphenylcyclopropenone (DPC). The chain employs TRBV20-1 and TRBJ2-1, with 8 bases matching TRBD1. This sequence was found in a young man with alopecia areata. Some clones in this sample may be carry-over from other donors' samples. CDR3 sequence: CSASGTGYNEQFF. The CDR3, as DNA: TGCAGTGCCTCCGGGACAGGATACAATGAGCAGTTCTTC.